The 22 T cell receptor beta chains below come from one sample, sequenced in a study of T cell repertoires in cytomegalovirus infection. TCRdb re-called the reads through MiXCR, storing one row per CDR3 protein. The table shows more than 200,000 distinct CDR3 sequences, with less than 9.5% occurring only once. Sequenced input: PBMCs. Every receptor here comes from a human donor in good health (CMV status not recorded). Some clones in this sample may be carry-over from other donors' samples.

This clonotype came up many times. The rearrangement uses TRBV7-2 and TRBJ1-1; possibly TRBD1 for D (5 bases). The length of the CDR3 is 13 residues. Looked up from germline, CDR1 is SGHTA and CDR2 is FQGNSA. V was shortened by 7 bases and J by 7 bases, with 16 bases between the two germline ends. CDR3 coding DNA: TGTGCCAGCACCCCGGACAAGATCCATGAAGCTTTCTTT. This encodes CASTPDKIHEAFF.

This clonotype showed up many times. The J gene is TRBJ2-2, the V gene TRBV7-2; no reliable D call. This CDR3 has 16 amino acids. Germline values: CDR1 SGHTA, CDR2 FQGNSA. Trimming cost V 6 bases and J 0 bases, with 14 bases left between them. The CDR3 DNA reads TGTGCCAGCAGTTCAGTGGCCACCGCGAACACCGGGGAGCTGTTTTTT. Translating gives CASSSVATANTGELFF.

The chain carries TRBV30 and TRBJ2-3; no definite D call. The CDR3 has 10 residues. Germline V gives CDR1 GTSNPN, CDR2 SVGIG (reference sequence). V lost 0 bases, J lost 6 bases, and 1 base lay in between. For the CDR3, the DNA is TGTGCCTGGAGTGTGGATACGCAGTATTTT. Its translation is CAWSVDTQYF.

This clonotype was counted ten times or more. The genes are TRBV7-2 and TRBJ2-7; weak D call: TRBD2 (6 bases). Per the germline V gene, CDR1 is SGHTA and CDR2 is FQGNSA. The CDR3 has 14 residues. With 2 bases removed from V and 7 bases from J, the gap between germline ends came to 15 bases. CDR3 sequence: CASSLSAGSSEQYF. In DNA form, the CDR3 reads TGTGCCAGCAGCTTATCAGCCGGGAGTTCTGAGCAGTACTTC.

This clonotype was observed a single time. The V call is TRBV11-2, the J call TRBJ2-7, with TRBD1 identical over 7 bases. Germline CDR1 SGHAT, CDR2 FQNNGV. The CDR3 is 16 residues long. Trimming removed 2 bases from V and 0 bases from J; junction bases left unmatched: 7. The CDR3 nucleotides are TGTGCCAGCAGCTTATTCGGGGACAGTATCTCCTACGAGCAGTACTTC. It encodes CASSLFGDSISYEQYF.

The chain couples TRBV28 to TRBJ2-5; 8 bases line up with TRBD1. CDR1 and CDR2 (germline): MDHEN, SYDVKM. Germline trimming cut 7 bases from V and 3 bases from J; bases unmatched to any gene: 7. The CDR3 extends over 14 amino acids. The CDR3, as DNA: TGTGCCAGCAAAGCGACGGGACAGGAAGAGACCCAGTACTTC. Protein product: CASKATGQEETQYF.

The sample holds many counts of this clonotype. The chain is built from TRBV11-2 and TRBJ1-5; D uncertain. Germline V gives CDR1 SGHAT, CDR2 FQNNGV. The V end lost 1 base, the J end lost 7 bases, and 11 bases lay between the germline ends. This CDR3 has 14 residues. In DNA, the CDR3 is TGTGCCAGCAGCTTAGGGTTTAGAGGGCAGCCCCAGCATTTT. Protein: CASSLGFRGQPQHF.

This chain connects TRBV30 to TRBJ1-1; D is possibly TRBD1 (6 bases). V was shortened by 5 bases and J by 6 bases, with 13 bases between the two germline ends. Germline V gene lookup returns CDR1 GTSNPN and CDR2 SVGIG (reference sequence). This CDR3 has 12 residues. CDR3 sequence: CAWVGGRSEAFF. The DNA for the CDR3 is TGTGCCTGGGTCGGGGGCCGATCTGAAGCTTTCTTT. Complete variable domain (other parts from reference TRBV30 and TRBJ1-1): SQTIHQWPATLVQPVGSPLSLECTVEGTSNPNLYWYRQAAGRGLQLLFYSVGIGQISSEVPQNLSASRPQDRQFILSSKKLLLSDSGFYLCAWVGGRSEAFFGQGTRLTVV.

This clonotype has only a few counts. The V call is TRBV5-4, the J call TRBJ1-2; weak D call: TRBD1 (6 bases). Trimming cost V 0 bases and J 4 bases, with 19 bases left between them. The CDR3 has 17 amino acids. Germline CDR1 reads SGHNT; CDR2 reads YYREEE (reference sequence). CDR3 DNA sequence: TGTGCCAGCAGCTTGGCCGGGGTGCAGGGGCGCGGCTATGGCTACACCTTC. Its protein product is CASSLAGVQGRGYGYTF.

This rearrangement joins TRBV10-3 to TRBJ2-3, with TRBD2 matching 9 bases. Germline CDR1 reads ENHRY; CDR2 reads SYGVKD. With V trimmed by 9 bases and J by 5 bases, 12 bases remained unmatched. CDR3 length equals 15 residues. For the CDR3, the DNA is TGTGCCATTAGTTCCGCGGGGGGGCCAGGAGATACGCAGTATTTT. It specifies CAISSAGGPGDTQYF.

This clonotype showed up many times. The chain links TRBV7-3 to TRBJ1-2, with TRBD1 matching over 8 bases. Trimming at V came to 3 bases and at J to 3 bases, leaving 6 bases not matched to a gene. Germline V lookup: CDR1 SGHTA, CDR2 FQGTGA. The CDR3 loop spans 15 amino acids. Written as DNA, the CDR3 is TGTGCCAGCAGCTTGACCGGGACAGGCGACTATGGCTACACCTTC. It encodes CASSLTGTGDYGYTF.

This clonotype came up many times. A much larger clone lies one base from this, so it may be a read error. This chain links TRBV7-2 with TRBJ1-5; D unresolved. V lost 2 bases and J lost 4, with 6 bases in between. The germline CDR1 and CDR2 sequences are SGHTA and FQGNSA. The length of the CDR3 is 13 residues. For the CDR3, the DNA is TGTGCCAGCAGCTTAAAGGGAAATCAGCCCCAGCATTTT. Protein sequence: CASSLKGNQPQHF.

This clonotype was seen ten or more times. The chain links TRBV7-9 to TRBJ1-1; D is uncertain. Germline V CDR1 and CDR2: SEHNR, FQNEAQ (reference sequence). The CDR3 is made up of 13 amino acids. Trimming stripped 1 base from V and 2 bases from J, with 5 bases between. The CDR3 DNA follows: TGTGCCAGCAGCTTAGACCATAACACTGAAGCTTTCTTT. It codes for CASSLDHNTEAFF.

This clonotype was seen ten or more times. The chain recombines TRBV7-2 with TRBJ2-6; 8 nucleotides line up with TRBD1. There are 17 residues in the CDR3. Germline V gene sequence: CDR1 SGHTA, CDR2 FQGNSA. V gave up 6 bases and J gave up 0 bases; unmatched junction bases: 7. CDR3 coding DNA: TGTGCCAGCAGTCTGACAGGGGCATTCTCTGGGGCCAACGTCCTGACTTTC. Protein product: CASSLTGAFSGANVLTF.

For this clonotype: This may be a read error: a much more frequent sequence differs by one nucleotide. The chain employs TRBV12-3 or TRBV12-4 and TRBJ2-5; D unresolved. V was shortened by 6 bases and J by 4 bases, with 15 bases between the two germline ends. The length of the CDR3 is 14 residues. CDR3 sequence: CASRLSAVGETQYF. In nucleotides, the CDR3 is TGTGCCAGCAGACTCTCGGCAGTGGGAGAGACCCAGTACTTC.

This clonotype was observed many times. This chain joins TRBV7-2 and TRBJ2-1, with D possibly matching TRBD2 (6 bases). Per germline, CDR1 SGHTA and CDR2 FQGNSA. V dropped 1 base and J dropped 4 bases, with 11 bases sitting between them. The CDR3 runs 15 residues. The CDR3 loop is CASSLGRSGYNEQFF. DNA of the CDR3: TGTGCCAGCAGCTTAGGTCGAAGCGGGTACAATGAGCAGTTCTTC.

This clonotype came up many times. The V call is TRBV7-2, the J call TRBJ2-5; 12 bases fit TRBD2. The CDR3 extends over 17 amino acids. Per germline, CDR1 SGHTA and CDR2 FQGNSA. The trim removed 4 bases at V and 5 bases at J, leaving 11 bases unmatched. In DNA form, the CDR3 reads TGTGCCAGCAGCTCGGGGGCACTAGCGGGGGGCCCTGAGACCCAGTACTTC. Encoded protein: CASSSGALAGGPETQYF. Looking up the rest from reference TRBV7-2 and TRBJ2-5 gives the full variable domain: GAGVSQSPSNKVTEKGKDVELRCDPISGHTALYWYRQSLGQGLEFLIYFQGNSAPDKSGLPSDRFSAERTGGSVSTLTIQRTQQEDSAVYLCASSSGALAGGPETQYFGPGTRLLVL.

Only one count was recorded for this clonotype. It may be a read error: a sequence one base away is much more abundant. The chain has TRBV28 and TRBJ2-1; 12 nucleotides line up with TRBD2. The CDR3 runs 15 residues. Germline-derived CDR1 and CDR2 are MDHEN and SYDVKM. CDR3 sequence reads: CANSFLAGGGNEQFF. Written as DNA, the CDR3 is TGTGCCAACAGTTTTCTAGCGGGAGGGGGAAATGAGCAGTTCTTC.

In its sample, this clonotype was seen many times. The chain is built from TRBV7-2 and TRBJ1-1, with a weak D call TRBD1 (6 bases). CDR1 and CDR2 from the germline V gene are SGHTA and FQGNSA. The ends were cut back, 2 bases at V and 5 bases at J, with 12 bases in the middle. The CDR3 has 14 amino acids. The CDR3: CASSLQRGATEAFF. In DNA, the CDR3 is TGTGCCAGCAGCTTACAACGGGGGGCGACTGAAGCTTTCTTT.

The CDR3 DNA follows: TGTGCCAGTAGTATCAAAAGGGGGCTCACTGAAGCTTTCTTT. Protein product: CASSIKRGLTEAFF. The chain links TRBV19 to TRBJ1-1; 7 nucleotides match TRBD1. The CDR3 extends over 14 amino acids. V lost 3 bases, J lost 4 bases, and 5 bases stayed unmatched. Germline V lookup: CDR1 LNHDA, CDR2 SQIVND (reference sequence).

This clonotype was seen at least ten times. The chain carries TRBV30 and TRBJ2-1; TRBD2 is a possible D gene (6 bases). Between the trimmed V and J ends, which lost 1 base and 4 bases, there was a span of 11 bases. Germline CDR1 and CDR2: GTSNPN and SVGIG (reference sequence). The CDR3 totals 14 residues. CDR3 sequence: CAWSANSGYNEQFF. In DNA, the CDR3 is TGTGCCTGGAGTGCTAATAGCGGTTACAATGAGCAGTTCTTC.

The chain couples TRBV20-1 to TRBJ1-3; D gene unclear. V lost 5 bases, J lost 3 bases, and 14 bases lay in between. Per the germline V gene, CDR1 is DFQATT and CDR2 is SNEGSKA (reference sequence). The CDR3 length is 14 residues. This chain's CDR3 is CSAGGPRSGNTIYF. CDR3 DNA: TGCAGTGCTGGCGGGCCCAGGAGTGGAAACACCATATATTTT.